Described below is a single T cell receptor (beta chain) sequence and its context. The data originate from a study of blood T cell repertoires in COVID-19. Looked up from germline, CDR1 is SNHLY and CDR2 is FYNNEI. V lost 4 bases, J lost 1 base, and 7 bases stayed unmatched. CDR3 length: 16 residues. Authors' data handling: Estimation of nucleated cell counts relied on the amplification of reference gene primers. Assay used: immunoSEQ multiplex PCR; TCRdb lists only in-frame clones, some missing. V, J and clone size are those of that table, while D and trimming were read from the DNA. Here the sample spans over 80,000 clones, approximately 79% being singletons.

Specimen: peripheral blood. The chain carries TRBV2 and TRBJ1-5; TRBD1 matches 7 bases. The receptor's source is a man aged 65 to 85 with COVID-19, enrolled during active disease. CDR3 bases: TGTGCCAGCAGTGCCGAGGGGGCTTGGAGCAATCAGCCCCAGCATTTT. Its translation is CASSAEGAWSNQPQHF.